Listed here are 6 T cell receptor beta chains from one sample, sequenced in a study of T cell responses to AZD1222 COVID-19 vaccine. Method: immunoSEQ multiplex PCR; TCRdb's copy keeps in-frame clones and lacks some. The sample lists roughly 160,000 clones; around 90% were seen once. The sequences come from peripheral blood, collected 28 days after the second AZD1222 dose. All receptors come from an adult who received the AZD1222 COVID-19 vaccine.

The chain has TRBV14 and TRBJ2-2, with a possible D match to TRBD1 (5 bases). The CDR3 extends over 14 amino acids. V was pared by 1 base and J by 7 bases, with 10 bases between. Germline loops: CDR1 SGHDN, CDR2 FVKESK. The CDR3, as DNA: TGTGCCAGCAGCCAAGCCAGGGTGTACGGGGAGCTGTTTTTT. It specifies CASSQARVYGELFF.

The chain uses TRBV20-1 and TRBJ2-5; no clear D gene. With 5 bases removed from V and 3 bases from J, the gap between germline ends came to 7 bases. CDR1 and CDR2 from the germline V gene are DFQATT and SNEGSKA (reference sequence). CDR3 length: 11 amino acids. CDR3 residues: CSAPREETQYF. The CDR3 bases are TGCAGTGCTCCTAGAGAAGAGACCCAGTACTTC.

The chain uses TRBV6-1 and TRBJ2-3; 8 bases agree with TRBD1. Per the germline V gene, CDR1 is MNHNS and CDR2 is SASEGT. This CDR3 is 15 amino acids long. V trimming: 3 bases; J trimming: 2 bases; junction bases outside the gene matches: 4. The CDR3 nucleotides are TGTGCCAGCAGTGATTGGGACAGGCCCACAGATACGCAGTATTTT. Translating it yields CASSDWDRPTDTQYF.

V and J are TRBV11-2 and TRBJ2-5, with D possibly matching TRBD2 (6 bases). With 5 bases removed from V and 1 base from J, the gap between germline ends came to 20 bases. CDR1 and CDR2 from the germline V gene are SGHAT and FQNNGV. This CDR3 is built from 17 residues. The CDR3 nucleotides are TGTGCCAGCAGCCCCCGCGGGATCCAATTCCTCCAAGAGACCCAGTACTTC. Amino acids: CASSPRGIQFLQETQYF. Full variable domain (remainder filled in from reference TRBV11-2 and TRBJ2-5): EAGVAQSPRYKIIEKRQSVAFWCNPISGHATLYWYQQILGQGPKLLIQFQNNGVVDDSQLPKDRFSAERLKGVDSTLKIQPAKLEDSAVYLCASSPRGIQFLQETQYFGPGTRLLVL.

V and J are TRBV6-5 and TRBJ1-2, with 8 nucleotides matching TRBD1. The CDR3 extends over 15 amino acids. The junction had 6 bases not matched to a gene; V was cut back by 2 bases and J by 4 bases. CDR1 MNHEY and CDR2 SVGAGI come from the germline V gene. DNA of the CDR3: TGTGCCAGCAGTTACCTCGATACAGGGGGCTATGGCTACACCTTC. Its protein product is CASSYLDTGGYGYTF.

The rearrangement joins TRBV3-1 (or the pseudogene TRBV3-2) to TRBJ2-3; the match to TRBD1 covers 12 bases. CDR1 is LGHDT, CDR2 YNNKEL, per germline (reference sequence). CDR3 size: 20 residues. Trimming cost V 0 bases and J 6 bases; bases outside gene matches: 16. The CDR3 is CASSQDPVVSGTGGADTQYF. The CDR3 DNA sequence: TGTGCCAGCAGCCAAGATCCAGTAGTTTCCGGGACAGGGGGCGCGGATACGCAGTATTTT.